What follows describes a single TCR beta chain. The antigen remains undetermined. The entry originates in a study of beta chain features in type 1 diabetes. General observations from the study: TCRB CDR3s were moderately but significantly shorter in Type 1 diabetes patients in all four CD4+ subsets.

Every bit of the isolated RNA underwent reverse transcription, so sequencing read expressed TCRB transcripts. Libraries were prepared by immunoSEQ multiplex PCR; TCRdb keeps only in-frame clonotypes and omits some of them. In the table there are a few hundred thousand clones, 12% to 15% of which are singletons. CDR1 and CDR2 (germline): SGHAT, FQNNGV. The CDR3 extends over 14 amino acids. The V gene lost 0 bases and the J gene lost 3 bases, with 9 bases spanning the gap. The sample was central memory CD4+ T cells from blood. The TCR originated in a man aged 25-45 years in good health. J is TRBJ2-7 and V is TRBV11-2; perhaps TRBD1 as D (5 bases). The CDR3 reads CASSLDRVDYEQYF. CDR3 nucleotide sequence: TGTGCCAGCAGCTTAGACAGGGTAGACTACGAGCAGTACTTC.